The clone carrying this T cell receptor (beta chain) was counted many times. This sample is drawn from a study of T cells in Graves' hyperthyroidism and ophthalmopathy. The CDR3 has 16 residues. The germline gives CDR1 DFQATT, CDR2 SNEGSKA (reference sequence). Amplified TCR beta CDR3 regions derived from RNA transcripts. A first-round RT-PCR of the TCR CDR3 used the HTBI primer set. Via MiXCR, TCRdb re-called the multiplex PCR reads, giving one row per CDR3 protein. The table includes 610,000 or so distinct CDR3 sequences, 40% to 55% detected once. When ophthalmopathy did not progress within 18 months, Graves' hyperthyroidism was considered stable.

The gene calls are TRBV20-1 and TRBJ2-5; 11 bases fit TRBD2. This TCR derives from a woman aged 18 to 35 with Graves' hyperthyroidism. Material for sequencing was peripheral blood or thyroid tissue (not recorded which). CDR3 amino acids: CSASGLAGDNQETQYF. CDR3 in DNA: TGCAGCGCTTCCGGACTAGCGGGTGATAACCAAGAGACCCAGTACTTC.